This T cell receptor beta chain was documented in a study of persistence of HIV-infected CD4 T cells. In the study overall: A couple of participants gave one leukapheresis sample; others gave up to about 180 mL blood repeatedly.

The immunoSEQ assay was version 4, run in survey mode. TCRdb's table, derived via immunoSEQ multiplex PCR, lists solely in-frame clones and lacks some. In the table there are tens of thousands of clones, about 74% of which are singletons. This clone was picked up a small number of times. Its antigen remains unknown. An overlapping HIV-1 Gag peptide pool stimulated these cells at about 1 ug/peptide/mL. Sorting selected CD4+ T cells upregulating both CD40 ligand and CD69. CD8+ T cells were removed from PBMCs prior to stimulation. V trimming: 6 bases; J trimming: 4 bases; junction bases outside the gene matches: 14. The length of the CDR3 is 16 residues. The germline V gene has CDR1 SNHLY and CDR2 FYNNEI. Whole-study results and caveats: TCR oligoclonality correlated with proviral oligoclonality in the same sorted populations.

This clonotype originated in an adult man with HIV who was CMV-seropositive. The material sequenced was CD4+ T cells sorted from PBMCs after roughly 18-hour stimulation, taken from a patient who received antiretroviral therapy. The chain recombines TRBV2 with TRBJ2-7, with 8 bases aligning to TRBD1. CDR3 in DNA: TGTGCCAGCAGCCCCTCCCTCAGGACAGGGTCGTACGAGCAGTACTTC. Residues: CASSPSLRTGSYEQYF.